The clone carrying this T cell receptor beta chain was seen a handful of times. No antigen is known for it. The investigators reverse transcribed all of the isolated RNA, so they sequenced expressed TCRB transcripts. Produced via immunoSEQ multiplex PCR; TCRdb's table is partial and in-frame only. The table shows about 250,000 clones, with roughly an eighth occurring only once. The CDR3 runs 17 residues. The ends were cut back, 2 bases at V and 2 bases at J, with 18 bases in the middle. Germline V gene sequence: CDR1 SGHRS, CDR2 YFSETQ. These data are taken from a study of beta chain features in type 1 diabetes. Purities in excess of 95% were seen in all sorted populations. Study-wide results and limits: Patients with Type 1 diabetes showed moderately but significantly shorter TCRB CDR3s in all four CD4+ subsets. Type 1 diabetes patients had fewer VDJ junction insertions and more deletions. A cDNA-based sequencing approach could over-represent cells with high TCR expression.

This chain links TRBV5-1 with TRBJ2-3, with D tentatively TRBD2 (7 bases). The source of this sequence is a woman aged 40-49 years in good health. The sample comprised naive CD4+ T cells from blood. CDR3 loop: CASSFVAGADLTDTQYF. The CDR3 nucleotides are TGCGCCAGCAGCTTCGTGGCGGGGGCGGACCTCACAGATACGCAGTATTTT.